The clone carrying this T cell receptor (beta chain) was recorded many times. This sample is part of a study of response to subunit inactivated influenza vaccine. There are 13 residues in the CDR3. CDR1 is SGHTA, CDR2 FQGTGA, per germline. V lost 2 bases and J lost 0, with 4 bases in between. TCRdb used MiXCR to reprocess the RT-PCR reads, holding one entry per CDR3 protein. The sample holds about 540,000 distinct CDR3 sequences, around 25% seen once. These data were also filed under a second study, of T cells expressing NK-cell markers. That paper states: UMIs accompanied the 5'RACE template switching by which TCR beta cDNA was made. The authors derived TCR beta repertoires from sorted CD3+CD56+NKG2C+, CD3+CD56+NKG2C- and CD3+CD56-NKG2C+ T cells. Just one sequenced donor of eight was HCMV-seronegative, while seven were seropositive. The share of CD8+ T cells held by dominant NKG2C+ clonotypes was about 1.0-8% in several donors. A handful of donors likewise had their CD3+CD56-NKG2C+ fraction led by these clonotypes.

The clonotype originates from a man between 45 and 60 years old who received an inactivated influenza vaccine. This chain uses TRBV7-3 with TRBJ1-1; unclear D gene. The material was CD4+ T cells sorted from PBMCs, obtained roughly 12 days after vaccination. Written as DNA, the CDR3 is TGTGCCAGCAGCTTACAGGTGAACACTGAAGCTTTCTTT. This gives the protein CASSLQVNTEAFF.